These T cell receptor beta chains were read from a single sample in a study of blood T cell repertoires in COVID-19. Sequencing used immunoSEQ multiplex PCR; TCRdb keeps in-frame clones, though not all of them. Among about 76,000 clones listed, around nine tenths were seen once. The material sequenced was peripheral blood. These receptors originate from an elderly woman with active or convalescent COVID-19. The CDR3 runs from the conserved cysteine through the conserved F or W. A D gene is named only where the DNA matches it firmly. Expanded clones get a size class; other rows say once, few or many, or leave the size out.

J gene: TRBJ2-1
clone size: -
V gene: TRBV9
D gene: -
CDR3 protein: CASSVDVGVRAYNEQFF
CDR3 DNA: TGTGCCAGCAGCGTAGATGTAGGGGTAAGGGCCTACAATGAGCAGTTCTTC

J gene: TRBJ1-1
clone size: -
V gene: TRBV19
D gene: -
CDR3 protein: CASSIGSAEAFF
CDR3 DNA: TGTGCCAGTAGTATAGGAAGCGCTGAAGCTTTCTTT

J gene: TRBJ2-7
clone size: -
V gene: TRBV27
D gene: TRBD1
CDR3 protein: CASSLSVRTGRRYEQYF
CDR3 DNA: TGTGCCAGCAGTTTATCGGTCAGGACAGGGCGGAGGTACGAGCAGTACTTC

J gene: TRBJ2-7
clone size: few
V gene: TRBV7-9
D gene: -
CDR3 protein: CASSIIEGPHYEQYF
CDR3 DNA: TGTGCCAGCAGTATAATAGAGGGCCCTCACTACGAGCAGTACTTC

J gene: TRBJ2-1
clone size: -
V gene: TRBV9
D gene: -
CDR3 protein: CASSARDWSYNEQFF
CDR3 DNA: TGTGCCAGCAGCGCTCGGGACTGGTCCTACAATGAGCAGTTCTTC

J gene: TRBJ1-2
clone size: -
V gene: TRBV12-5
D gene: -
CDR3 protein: CASGLGSRGGDGYTF
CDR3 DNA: TGTGCTAGTGGTCTAGGATCAAGGGGCGGCGATGGCTACACCTTC

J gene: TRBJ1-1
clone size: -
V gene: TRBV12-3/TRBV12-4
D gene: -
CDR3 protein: CASSFVRDTEAFF
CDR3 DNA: TGTGCCAGCAGTTTCGTCCGGGACACTGAAGCTTTCTTT

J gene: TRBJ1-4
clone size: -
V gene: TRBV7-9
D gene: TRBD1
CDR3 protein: CASSKDRGGEKLFF
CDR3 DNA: TGTGCCAGCAGCAAGGACAGGGGTGGTGAAAAACTGTTTTTT

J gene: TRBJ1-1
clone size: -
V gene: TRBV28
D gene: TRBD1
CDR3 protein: CASSGTGRMNTEAFF
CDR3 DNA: TGTGCCAGCAGTGGGACAGGTCGAATGAACACTGAAGCTTTCTTT

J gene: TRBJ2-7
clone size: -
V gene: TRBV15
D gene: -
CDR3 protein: CATSRVRLSYEQYF
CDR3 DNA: TGTGCCACCAGCAGAGTCAGGCTATCCTACGAGCAGTACTTC

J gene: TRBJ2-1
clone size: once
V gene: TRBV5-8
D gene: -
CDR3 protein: CASSLDSGFDEQFF
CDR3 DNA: TGTGCCAGCAGCTTGGATTCCGGGTTCGATGAGCAGTTCTTC

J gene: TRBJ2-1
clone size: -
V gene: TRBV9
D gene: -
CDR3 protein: CASSVAGSAVYNEQFF
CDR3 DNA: TGTGCCAGCAGCGTAGCTGGTAGCGCGGTCTACAATGAGCAGTTCTTC

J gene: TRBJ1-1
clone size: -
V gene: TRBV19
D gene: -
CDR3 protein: CASSIVDRKNTEAFF
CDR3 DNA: TGTGCCAGTAGTATAGTTGACAGGAAGAACACTGAAGCTTTCTTT

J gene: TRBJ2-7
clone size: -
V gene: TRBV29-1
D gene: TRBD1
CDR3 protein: CSVKTGTGVSYEQYF
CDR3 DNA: TGCAGCGTTAAAACCGGGACAGGGGTATCCTACGAGCAGTACTTC

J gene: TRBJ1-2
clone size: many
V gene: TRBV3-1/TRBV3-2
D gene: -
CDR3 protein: CASSQGAGGGYTF
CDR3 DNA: TGTGCCAGCAGCCAAGGGGCAGGAGGAGGCTACACCTTC

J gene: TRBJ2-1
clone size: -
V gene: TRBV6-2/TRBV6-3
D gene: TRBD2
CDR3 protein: CASSLSVAGGRNEQFF
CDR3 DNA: TGTGCCAGCAGCCTCTCCGTAGCGGGGGGGAGGAATGAGCAGTTCTTC

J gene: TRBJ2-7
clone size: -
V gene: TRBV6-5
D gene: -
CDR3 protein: CASGGAPYEQYF
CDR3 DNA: TGTGCCAGCGGGGGGGCCCCCTACGAGCAGTACTTC

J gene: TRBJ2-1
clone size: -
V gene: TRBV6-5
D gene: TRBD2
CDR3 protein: CASSYQRGGLEQFF
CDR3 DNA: TGTGCCAGCAGTTACCAGCGGGGGGGCCTTGAGCAGTTCTTC

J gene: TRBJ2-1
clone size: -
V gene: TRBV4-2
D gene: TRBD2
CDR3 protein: CASSPLDGGAHEQFF
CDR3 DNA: TGTGCCAGCAGCCCCCTCGACGGGGGGGCCCATGAGCAGTTCTTC

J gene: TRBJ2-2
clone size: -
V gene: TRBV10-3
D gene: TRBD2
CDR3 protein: CAISESIPGGGAGTGELFF
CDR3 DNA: TGTGCCATCAGTGAGTCAATCCCTGGCGGGGGGGCAGGCACCGGGGAGCTGTTTTTT

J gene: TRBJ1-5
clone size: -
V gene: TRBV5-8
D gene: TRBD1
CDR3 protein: CASSLEGDRGDLNQPQHF
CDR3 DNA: TGTGCCAGCAGCTTGGAAGGGGACAGGGGGGACCTCAATCAGCCCCAGCATTTT

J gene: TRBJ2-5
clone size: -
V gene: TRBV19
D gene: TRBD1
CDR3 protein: CASSLQGVQETQYF
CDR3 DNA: TGTGCCAGTAGTTTACAGGGGGTCCAAGAGACCCAGTACTTC

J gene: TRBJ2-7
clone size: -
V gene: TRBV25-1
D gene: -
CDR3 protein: CASSEWGERGRSYEQYF
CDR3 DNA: TGTGCCAGCAGTGAATGGGGGGAAAGGGGGCGTTCCTACGAGCAGTACTTC

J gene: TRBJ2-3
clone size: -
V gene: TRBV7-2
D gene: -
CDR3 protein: CASSKQPGLDTDTQYF
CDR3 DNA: TGTGCCAGCAGTAAACAACCGGGACTCGACACAGATACGCAGTATTTT

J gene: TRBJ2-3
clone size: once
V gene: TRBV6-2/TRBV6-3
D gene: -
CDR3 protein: CASSLEGMNTQYF
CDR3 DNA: TGTGCCAGCAGTTTGGAGGGGATGAATACGCAGTATTTT

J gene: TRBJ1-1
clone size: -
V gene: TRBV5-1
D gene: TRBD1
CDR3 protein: CASGLRQGGMTEAFF
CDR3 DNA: TGCGCCAGCGGGCTTAGACAGGGCGGAATGACTGAAGCTTTCTTT

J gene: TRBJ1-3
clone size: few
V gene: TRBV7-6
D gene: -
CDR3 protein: CASSHPGHGNTIYF
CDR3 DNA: TGTGCCAGCAGCCATCCCGGACACGGAAACACCATATATTTT

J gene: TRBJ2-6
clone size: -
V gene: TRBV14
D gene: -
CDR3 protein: CASSWTVPGANVLTF
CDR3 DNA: TGTGCCAGCAGCTGGACAGTTCCTGGGGCCAACGTCCTGACTTTC

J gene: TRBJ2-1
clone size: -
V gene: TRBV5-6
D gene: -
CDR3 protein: CASSLALNEQFF
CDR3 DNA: TGTGCCAGCAGCTTGGCCCTCAATGAGCAGTTCTTC

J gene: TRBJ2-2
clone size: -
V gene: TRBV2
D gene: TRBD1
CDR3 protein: CASRGQGPLRDTGELFF
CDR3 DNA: TGTGCCAGCCGAGGACAGGGGCCCCTCCGGGACACCGGGGAGCTGTTTTTT

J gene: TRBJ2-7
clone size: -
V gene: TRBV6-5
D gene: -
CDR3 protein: CASSYGRGVEQYF
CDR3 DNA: TGTGCCAGCAGTTATGGCAGGGGTGTTGAGCAGTACTTC

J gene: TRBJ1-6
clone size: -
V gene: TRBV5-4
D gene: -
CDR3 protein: CASSLPGEGNSPLHF
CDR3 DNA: TGTGCCAGCAGCTTGCCAGGGGAGGGCAATTCACCCCTCCACTTT

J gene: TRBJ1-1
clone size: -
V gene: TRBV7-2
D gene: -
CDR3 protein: CASSSQYSDTEAFF
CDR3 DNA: TGTGCCAGCAGCTCGCAGTATTCCGACACTGAAGCTTTCTTT

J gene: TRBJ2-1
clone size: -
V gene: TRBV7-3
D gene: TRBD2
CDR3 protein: CASSLRGDNEQFF
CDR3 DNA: TGTGCCAGCAGCTTACGGGGGGACAATGAGCAGTTCTTC

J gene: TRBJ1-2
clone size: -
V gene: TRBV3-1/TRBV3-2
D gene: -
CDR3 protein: CASSQVRSYYGYTF
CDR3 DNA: TGTGCCAGCAGCCAAGTCCGCAGTTACTATGGCTACACCTTC

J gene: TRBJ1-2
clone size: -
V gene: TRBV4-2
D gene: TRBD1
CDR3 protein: CASSQGQGAAGGYTF
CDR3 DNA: TGTGCCAGCAGCCAAGGTCAGGGGGCGGCAGGTGGCTACACCTTC

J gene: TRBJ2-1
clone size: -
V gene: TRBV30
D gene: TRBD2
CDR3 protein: CAWCPSGGGNEQFF
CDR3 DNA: TGTGCCTGGTGCCCTAGCGGGGGGGGGAATGAGCAGTTCTTC

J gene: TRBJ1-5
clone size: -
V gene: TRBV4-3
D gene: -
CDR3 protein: CASSHQRDQPQHF
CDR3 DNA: TGCGCCAGCAGCCACCAAAGAGATCAGCCCCAGCATTTT

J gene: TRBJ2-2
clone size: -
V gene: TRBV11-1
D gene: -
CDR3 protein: CASSRESYANTGELFF
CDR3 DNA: TGTGCCAGCAGCCGGGAGTCGTACGCGAACACCGGGGAGCTGTTTTTT

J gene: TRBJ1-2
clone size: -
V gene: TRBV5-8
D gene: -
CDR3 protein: CASAPGGVLAYGYTF
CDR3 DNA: TGTGCCAGCGCACCAGGCGGGGTACTAGCCTATGGCTACACCTTC

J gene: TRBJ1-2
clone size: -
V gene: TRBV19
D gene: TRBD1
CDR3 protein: CASSTGTGNYGYTF
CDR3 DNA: TGTGCCAGTAGTACCGGGACAGGGAACTATGGCTACACCTTC

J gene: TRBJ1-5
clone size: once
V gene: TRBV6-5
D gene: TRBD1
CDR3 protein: CASWSGQYQPQHF
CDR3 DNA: TGTGCCAGCTGGTCGGGACAGTATCAGCCCCAGCATTTT

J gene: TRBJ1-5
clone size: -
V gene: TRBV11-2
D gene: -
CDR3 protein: CASSSSRDQPQHF
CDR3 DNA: TGTGCCAGCAGTTCCAGCCGGGATCAGCCCCAGCATTTT

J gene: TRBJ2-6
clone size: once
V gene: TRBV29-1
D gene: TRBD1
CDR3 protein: CSVWGTGLTGANVLTF
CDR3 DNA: TGCAGCGTTTGGGGGACAGGGCTCACCGGGGCCAACGTCCTGACTTTC

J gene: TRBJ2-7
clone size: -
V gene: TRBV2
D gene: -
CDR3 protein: CASSERRQTAGYEQYF
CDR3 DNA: TGTGCCAGCAGTGAACGACGGCAAACGGCGGGCTACGAGCAGTACTTC

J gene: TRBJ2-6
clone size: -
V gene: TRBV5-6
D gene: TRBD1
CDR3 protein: CASSWGQGLTGANVLTF
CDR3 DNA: TGTGCCAGCAGCTGGGGACAGGGGCTAACTGGGGCCAACGTCCTGACTTTC

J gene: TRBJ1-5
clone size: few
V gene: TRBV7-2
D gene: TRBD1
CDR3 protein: CASSFGLSGQGVNQPQHF
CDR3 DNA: TGTGCCAGCAGCTTCGGGTTAAGCGGACAGGGAGTTAATCAGCCCCAGCATTTT

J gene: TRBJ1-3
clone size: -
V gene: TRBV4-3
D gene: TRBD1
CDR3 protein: CASSHQRTGSGNTIYF
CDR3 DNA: TGCGCCAGCAGCCATCAGCGGACAGGGTCTGGAAACACCATATATTTT